The clone carrying this T cell receptor (beta chain) was seen a few times. Its cognate antigen is unknown. In the original analysis: Owing to the provision of junction-only sequences devoid of quality scores by immunoSEQ, filtering differed. Produced via immunoSEQ multiplex PCR; TCRdb's table is partial and in-frame only. The DNA was the basis for D and trimming; V, J and clone size are from that table. Here the sample spans some 1 million clones, under 80% being singletons. This CDR3 comprises 14 residues. Germline CDR1 is SQVTM and CDR2 is ANQGSEA. The V end was cut by 4 bases, the J end by 3 bases, with 13 bases between. The sample belongs to a study of shared clonotypes between healthy human individuals. Study observations and caveats: Generally, estimated richness proved larger in naive subsets than it did in memory subsets.

Sequencing was done on a sample of memory CD4+ T cells sorted from blood. This sample's subset: CD45RA-negative fraction. The rearrangement uses TRBV29-1 and TRBJ2-1; no definite D call. This clonotype was obtained from a man younger than 35 in good health. In DNA form, the CDR3 reads TGCAGCGTTGCCCCCCCGAGTAACTACAATGAGCAGTTCTTC. It is translated as CSVAPPSNYNEQFF.